The next 2 T cell receptor beta chains were all read from a single sample in a study of shared clonotypes between healthy human individuals. Assay used: immunoSEQ multiplex PCR; TCRdb lists only in-frame clones, some missing. The table has around 620,000 clones, 85% to 95% seen once. CD8 cells regarded as naive lacked CD45RO, were positively chosen for CCR7, and omitted terminally differentiated effector memory CD45RA+ cells. Sequencing was carried out using naive CD8+ T cells sorted from blood. These receptors originate from a woman aged 25 to 39 in good health.

CDR3 bases: TGTGCCAGCAGTTTTATAGCGGGAGGAGACTACGAGCAGTACTTC. Translated: CASSFIAGGDYEQYF. The genes are TRBV7-9 and TRBJ2-7, with 10 bases that match TRBD2. Per germline, CDR1 SEHNR and CDR2 FQNEAQ (reference sequence). After removal of 6 bases from V and 3 bases from J, the junction contained 8 bases not matched to a gene. The CDR3 length is 15 residues. Complete variable domain (other parts from reference TRBV7-9 and TRBJ2-7): DTGVSQNPRHKITKRGQNVTFRCDPISEHNRLYWYRQTLGQGPEFLTYFQNEAQLEKSRLLSDRFSAERPKGSFSTLEIQRTEQGDSAMYLCASSFIAGGDYEQYFGPGTRLTVT.

V gene TRBV6-6 combines with J gene TRBJ2-3; 10 nucleotides agree with TRBD1. Looked up from germline, CDR1 is MNHNY and CDR2 is SVGAGI (reference sequence). The CDR3 spans 15 residues. V lost 9 bases and J lost 6; bases outside the gene matches: 12. CDR3 DNA sequence: TGTGCCAGTCAGGGACAGGGGACAGGTCGGGATACGCAGTATTTT. The encoded protein is CASQGQGTGRDTQYF.